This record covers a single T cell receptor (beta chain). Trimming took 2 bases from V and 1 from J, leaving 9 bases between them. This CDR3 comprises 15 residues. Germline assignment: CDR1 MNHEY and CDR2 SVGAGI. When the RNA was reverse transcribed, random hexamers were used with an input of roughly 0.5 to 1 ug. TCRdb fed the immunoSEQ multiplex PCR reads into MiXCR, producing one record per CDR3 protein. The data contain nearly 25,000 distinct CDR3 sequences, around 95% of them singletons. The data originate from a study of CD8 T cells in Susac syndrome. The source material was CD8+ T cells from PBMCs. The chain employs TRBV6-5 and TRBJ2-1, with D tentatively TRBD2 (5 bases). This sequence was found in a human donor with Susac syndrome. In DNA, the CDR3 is TGTGCCAGCAGTTACGAGGGAACATCCTACAATGAGCAGTTCTTC. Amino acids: CASSYEGTSYNEQFF.